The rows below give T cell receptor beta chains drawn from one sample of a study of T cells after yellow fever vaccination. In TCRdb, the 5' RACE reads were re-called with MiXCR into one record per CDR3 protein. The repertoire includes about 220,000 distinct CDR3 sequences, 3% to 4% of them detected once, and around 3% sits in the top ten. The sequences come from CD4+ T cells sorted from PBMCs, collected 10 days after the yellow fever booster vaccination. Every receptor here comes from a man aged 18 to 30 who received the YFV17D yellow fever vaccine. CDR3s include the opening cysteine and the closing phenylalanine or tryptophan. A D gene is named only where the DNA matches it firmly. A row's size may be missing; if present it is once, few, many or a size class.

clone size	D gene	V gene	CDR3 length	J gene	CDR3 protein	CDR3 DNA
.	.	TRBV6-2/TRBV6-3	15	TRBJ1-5	CASSYSKLGWQPQHF	TGTGCCAGCAGTTACTCCAAACTAGGGTGGCAGCCCCAGCATTTT
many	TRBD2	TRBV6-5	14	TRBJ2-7	CASRPGLAGNEQYF	TGTGCCAGCCGACCGGGACTAGCGGGGAACGAGCAGTACTTC
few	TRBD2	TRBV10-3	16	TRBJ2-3	CAISERLAGDTDTQYF	TGTGCCATCAGTGAGAGACTAGCGGGGGACACAGATACGCAGTATTTT
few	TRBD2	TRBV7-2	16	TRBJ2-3	CASSRGLAGLTDTQYF	TGTGCCAGCAGCCGGGGACTAGCGGGATTAACAGATACGCAGTATTTT
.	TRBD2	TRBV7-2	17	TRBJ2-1	CASSLRLSSGASNEQFF	TGTGCCAGCAGCTTAAGGTTGAGTAGCGGGGCTAGCAATGAGCAGTTCTTC
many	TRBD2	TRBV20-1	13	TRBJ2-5	CSASGGSSETQYF	TGCAGTGCTAGCGGGGGGTCTTCAGAGACCCAGTACTTC
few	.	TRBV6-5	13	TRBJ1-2	CASRATRNYGYTF	TGTGCCAGCAGAGCCACCCGTAACTATGGCTACACCTTC
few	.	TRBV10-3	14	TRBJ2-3	CAITAIPAGDTQYF	TGTGCCATCACCGCGATACCCGCGGGAGATACGCAGTATTTT
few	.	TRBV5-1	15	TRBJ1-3	CASHPDAGFGNTIYF	TGCGCCAGCCACCCCGATGCTGGGTTTGGAAACACCATATATTTT
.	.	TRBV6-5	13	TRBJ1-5	CASSYRVNQPQHF	TGTGCCAGCAGTTACCGGGTCAATCAGCCCCAGCATTTT
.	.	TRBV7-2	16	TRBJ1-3	CASSLVHSLYGNTIYF	TGTGCCAGCAGCTTAGTCCATAGTCTTTATGGAAACACCATATATTTT
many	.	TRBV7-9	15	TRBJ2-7	CASKGLKGDSYEQYF	TGTGCCAGCAAAGGTCTGAAGGGGGACTCCTACGAGCAGTACTTC
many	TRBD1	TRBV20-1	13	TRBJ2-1	CSAGGWIYNEQFF	TGCAGTGCAGGGGGCTGGATATACAATGAGCAGTTCTTC
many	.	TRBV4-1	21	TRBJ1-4	CASSQLGLLRGQRPTNEKLFF	TGCGCCAGCAGCCAATTAGGTTTGCTTCGAGGACAGAGACCAACTAATGAAAAACTGTTTTTT
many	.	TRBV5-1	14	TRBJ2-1	CASSLEAAYNEQFF	TGCGCCAGCAGCTTGGAAGCCGCCTACAATGAGCAGTTCTTC
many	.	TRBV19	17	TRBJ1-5	CASSPQPGAEINQPQHF	TGTGCCAGTAGCCCCCAGCCCGGAGCCGAGATAAATCAGCCCCAGCATTTT
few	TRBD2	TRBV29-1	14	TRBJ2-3	CSVARQRGTDTQYF	TGCAGCGTTGCTCGACAGCGGGGTACAGATACGCAGTATTTT
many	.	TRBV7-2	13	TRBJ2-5	CASSYNTPETQYF	TGTGCCAGCAGCTACAACACTCCGGAGACCCAGTACTTC
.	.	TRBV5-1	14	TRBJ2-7	CASSLDVLSYEQYF	TGCGCCAGCAGCTTGGACGTCCTGAGCTACGAGCAGTACTTC
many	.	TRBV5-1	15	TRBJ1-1	CASSLRDSLNTEAFF	TGCGCCAGCAGCTTGCGCGACAGCCTGAACACTGAAGCTTTCTTT
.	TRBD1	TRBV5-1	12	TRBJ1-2	CASSPIAGTGIF	TGCGCCAGCAGTCCTATTGCCGGGACAGGGATCTTC
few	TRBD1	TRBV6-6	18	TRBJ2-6	CASSKPDAGGTGANVLTF	TGTGCCAGCAGTAAGCCAGATGCAGGGGGAACTGGGGCCAACGTCCTGACTTTC
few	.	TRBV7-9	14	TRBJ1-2	CASSFQGPLYGYTF	TGTGCCAGCAGCTTCCAGGGGCCCCTCTATGGCTACACCTTC
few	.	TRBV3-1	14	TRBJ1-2	CASSAQRELQGYTF	TGTGCCAGCAGCGCGCAGAGGGAATTGCAGGGCTACACCTTC
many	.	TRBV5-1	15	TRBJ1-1	CASSPGGTPNTEAFF	TGCGCCAGCAGCCCCGGAGGGACACCGAACACTGAAGCTTTCTTT
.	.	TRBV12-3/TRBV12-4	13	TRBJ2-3	CASTMSGTDTQYF	TGTGCCAGCACCATGTCCGGCACAGATACGCAGTATTTT
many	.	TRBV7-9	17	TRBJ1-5	CASSTGAPLVSNQPQHF	TGTGCCAGCAGCACCGGAGCCCCGCTCGTTAGCAATCAGCCCCAGCATTTT
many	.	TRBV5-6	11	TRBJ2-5	CASSFDRTQYF	TGTGCCAGCAGCTTCGACAGGACCCAGTACTTC
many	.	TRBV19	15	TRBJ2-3	CASTTGQGRTDTQYF	TGTGCCAGTACCACAGGGCAGGGGCGCACAGATACGCAGTATTTT
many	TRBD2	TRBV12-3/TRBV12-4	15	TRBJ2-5	CASSLRGGPQETQYF	TGTGCCAGCAGTTTACGCGGGGGGCCACAAGAGACCCAGTACTTC
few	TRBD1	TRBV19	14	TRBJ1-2	CASSRGGQGRGYTF	TGTGCCAGTAGTCGGGGGGGACAGGGGCGAGGCTACACCTTC